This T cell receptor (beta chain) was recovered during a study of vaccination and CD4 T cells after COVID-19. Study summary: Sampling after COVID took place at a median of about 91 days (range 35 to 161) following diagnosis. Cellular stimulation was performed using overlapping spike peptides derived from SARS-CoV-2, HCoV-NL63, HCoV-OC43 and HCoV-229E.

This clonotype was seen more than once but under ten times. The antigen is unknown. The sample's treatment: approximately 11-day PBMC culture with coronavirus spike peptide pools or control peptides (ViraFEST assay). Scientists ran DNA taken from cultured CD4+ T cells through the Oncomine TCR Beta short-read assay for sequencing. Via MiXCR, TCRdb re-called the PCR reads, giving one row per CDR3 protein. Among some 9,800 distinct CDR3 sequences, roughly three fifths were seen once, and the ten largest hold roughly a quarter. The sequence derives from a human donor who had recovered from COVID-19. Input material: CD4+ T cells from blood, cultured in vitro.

DNA of the CDR3: TGTGCCAGCAGCTCCCGTCGATTGGATACGCAGTATTTT. Its protein product is CASSSRRLDTQYF. The rearrangement links TRBV7-3 to TRBJ2-3, with D unresolved. The V end was cut by 4 bases, the J end by 6 bases, with 11 bases between. CDR1 SGHTA and CDR2 FQGTGA come from the germline V gene. The CDR3 is made up of 13 amino acids.